The sequence of this T cell receptor beta chain was determined in a study of blood T cell dynamics during melanoma immunotherapy. Study-level background: Patients with metastatic melanoma got pembrolizumab or nivolumab-ipilimumab as first-line care.

Time point given: pre-treatment baseline. Prior systemic cancer therapy, immunosuppressant use and other active malignancies excluded patients. Each sorted CD8+ T cell subset had its entire DNA loaded. Measured with immunoSEQ multiplex PCR; TCRdb has only the in-frame clones, and not every one. The sample records under 4,500 clones, around 96% being singletons. In the case of this clone: The antigen remains unidentified.

Losses at the gene ends were 7 bases for V and 7 bases for J; bases not matched to a gene: 5. The CDR3 is made up of 14 amino acids. The germline V gene encodes CDR1 SNHLY and CDR2 FYNNEI. Whole-study findings and limits: Cell-free DNA CDR3 sequences most resembled the immune-effector CD8+ subset, which was also most clonal.

Sequencing was performed on effector memory CD8+ T cells from blood, taken from a patient treated with checkpoint blockade. The rearrangement uses TRBV2 and TRBJ2-1; 12 positions agree with TRBD2. This TCR derives from a human donor with melanoma. DNA for the CDR3: TGTGCCAGCAAGGGACTAGCGGGTGTAAATGAGCAGTTCTTC. Translating it yields CASKGLAGVNEQFF.